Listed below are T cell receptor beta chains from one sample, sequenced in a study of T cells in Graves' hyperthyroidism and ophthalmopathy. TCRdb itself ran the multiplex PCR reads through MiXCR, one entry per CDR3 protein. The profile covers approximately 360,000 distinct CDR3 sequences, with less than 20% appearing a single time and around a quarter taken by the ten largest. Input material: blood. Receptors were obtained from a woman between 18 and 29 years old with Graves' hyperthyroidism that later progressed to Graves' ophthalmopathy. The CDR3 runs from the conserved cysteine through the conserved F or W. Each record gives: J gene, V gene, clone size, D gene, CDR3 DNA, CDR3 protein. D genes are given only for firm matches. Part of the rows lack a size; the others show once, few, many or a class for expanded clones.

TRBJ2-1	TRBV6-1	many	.	TGTGCCAGCAGTTCGACCCCCCTTTCGGGGATTGAGCAGTTCTTC	CASSSTPLSGIEQFF
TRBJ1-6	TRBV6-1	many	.	TGTGCCAGCAGTTTTACGTGGGGAGATAATTCACCCCTCCACTTT	CASSFTWGDNSPLHF
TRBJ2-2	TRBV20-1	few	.	TGCAGTGCTAGAGGGGGGGGCAGGGGGATTATTAGTCCCGGGGAGCTGTTTTTT	CSARGGGRGIISPGELFF
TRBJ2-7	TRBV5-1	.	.	TGCGCCAGCAGCTCGGGCCTTAAGCGCTACGAGCAGTACTTC	CASSSGLKRYEQYF
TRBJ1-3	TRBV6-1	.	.	TGTGCCAGCAGTGTGACAGGCGGAAGTGGAAACACCATATATTTT	CASSVTGGSGNTIYF
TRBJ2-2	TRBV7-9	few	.	TGTGCCAGCACTCTGGACCAAAGTACCGGGGAGCTGTTTTTT	CASTLDQSTGELFF
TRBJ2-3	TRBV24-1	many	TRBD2	TGTGCCACCAGTGACCGACGACTAGCGGGGAGCACAGATACGCAGTATTTT	CATSDRRLAGSTDTQYF
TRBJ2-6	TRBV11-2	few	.	TGTGCCAGCAGCTCCCTACGCTCTGGGGCCAACGTCCTGACTTTC	CASSSLRSGANVLTF
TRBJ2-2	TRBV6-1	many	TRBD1	TGTGCCAGCACCAATGACAGGGGTAGCGGGGAGCTGTTTTTT	CASTNDRGSGELFF
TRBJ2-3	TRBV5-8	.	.	TGTGCCAGCAGCTTAGTAGGGGAATACACAGATACGCAGTATTTT	CASSLVGEYTDTQYF
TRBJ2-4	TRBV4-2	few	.	TGTGCCAGCAGCCAAGAGGCCAAAAACATTCAGTACTTC	CASSQEAKNIQYF
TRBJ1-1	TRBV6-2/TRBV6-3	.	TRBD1	TGTGCCAGCAACAGGGGTCTCCTCACTGAAGCTTTCTTT	CASNRGLLTEAFF
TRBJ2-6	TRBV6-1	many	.	TGTGCCAGCAGTGAACGGGGAGCTGGGGCCAACGTCCTGACTTTC	CASSERGAGANVLTF
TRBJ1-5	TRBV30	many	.	TGTGCCTGGAGTGTGGGGGGCGGGGGCAGCAATCAGCCCCAGCATTTT	CAWSVGGGGSNQPQHF
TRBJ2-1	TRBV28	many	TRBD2	TGTGCCAGCAGTATACTAGCGGGGGAAAATGAGCAGTTCTTC	CASSILAGENEQFF
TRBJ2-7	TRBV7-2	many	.	TGTGCCAGCAGACCTACAGAGCAGTACTTC	CASRPTEQYF
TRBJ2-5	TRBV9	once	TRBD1	TGTGCCAGCAGCGCAAGGACAGGGGGCGGGGAGGGGCAAGAAGAGACCCGGTACTTC	CASSARTGGGEGQEETRYF
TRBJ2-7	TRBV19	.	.	TGTGCCAGTAGTCTGCGAAGTAGAGACGAGCAGTACTTC	CASSLRSRDEQYF
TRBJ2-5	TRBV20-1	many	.	TGCAGTGCTAGCGGGTTGGTGGCCCAGTACTTC	CSASGLVAQYF
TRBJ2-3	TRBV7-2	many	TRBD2	TGTGCCAGCAGCTCCACAGTGTTAGCGGGAACGGGCACAGATACGCAGTATTTT	CASSSTVLAGTGTDTQYF
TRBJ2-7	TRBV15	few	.	TGTGCCACCAGCAGAGATAGTAAAGGGGACGAGCAGTACTTC	CATSRDSKGDEQYF
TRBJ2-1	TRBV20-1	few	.	TGCAGTGCTTCACGACGTAGTTCCCTGAGGAATGAGCAGTTCTTC	CSASRRSSLRNEQFF
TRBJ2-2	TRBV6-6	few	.	TGTGCCAGCAGTTACGGGCAGGGTTATCCCGGGGAGCTGTTTTTT	CASSYGQGYPGELFF
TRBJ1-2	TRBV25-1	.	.	TGTGCCAGCTCTCGGGACACCTATGGCTACACCTTC	CASSRDTYGYTF
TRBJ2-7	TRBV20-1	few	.	TGCAGTGCTAGGCCGACGCCCTCCTACGAGCAGTACTTC	CSARPTPSYEQYF
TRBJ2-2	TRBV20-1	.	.	TGCAGTGCGACCCGACATGAAGGGTTCCGGGAGCTGTTTTTT	CSATRHEGFRELFF
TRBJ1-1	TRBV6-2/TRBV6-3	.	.	TGTGCCAGCAGTTACAGGGGTTCCGGACCTGAAGCTTTCTTT	CASSYRGSGPEAFF
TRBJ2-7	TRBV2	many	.	TGTGCCAGCCTATTTTACGAGGAGCAGTACTTC	CASLFYEEQYF
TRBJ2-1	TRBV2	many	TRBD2	TGTGCCAGCAGTGGGGCTAGCGGGATCTACAATGAGCAGTTCTTC	CASSGASGIYNEQFF
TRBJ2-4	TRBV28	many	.	TGTGCCAGCAGTTTATGGATGGGGGTGACCAAAAACATTCAGTACTTC	CASSLWMGVTKNIQYF
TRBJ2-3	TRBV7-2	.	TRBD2	TGTGCCAGCAGCTTAGCAGCGGGAGGAGTGGATACGCAGTATTTT	CASSLAAGGVDTQYF
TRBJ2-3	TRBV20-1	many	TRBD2	TGCAGTAGCTACACCGGGACTAGCGGGATCCTCTCCACAGATACGCAGTATTTT	CSSYTGTSGILSTDTQYF
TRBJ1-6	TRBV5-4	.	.	TGTGCCAGCAGTTACGACGGGGGTAATTCACCCCTCCACTTT	CASSYDGGNSPLHF
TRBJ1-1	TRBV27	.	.	TGTGCCAGCCTACCTCCCCCCGGGTTGGAAGGATTTATGAACACTGAAGCTTTCTTT	CASLPPPGLEGFMNTEAFF
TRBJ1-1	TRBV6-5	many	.	TGTGCCAGCAGTTACGGTGGTGCAGGGGTGGGCACTGAAGCTTTCTTT	CASSYGGAGVGTEAFF
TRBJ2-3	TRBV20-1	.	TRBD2	TGCAGTGCGAGTAGCGGGAGGGCCGGGACAGATACGCAGTATTTT	CSASSGRAGTDTQYF
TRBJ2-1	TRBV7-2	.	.	TGTGCCAGCAGCCCAACGGCCGGGCCCAGCTCCTACAATGAGCAGTTCTTC	CASSPTAGPSSYNEQFF
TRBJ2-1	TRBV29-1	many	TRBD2	TGCAGCGGGGTTAGCGGGAGTCGTTACAATGAGCAGTTCTTC	CSGVSGSRYNEQFF
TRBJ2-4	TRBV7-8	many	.	TGTGCCAGCAGCCCCCATGGGCCTGTGGTAGCCAAAAACATTCAGTACTTC	CASSPHGPVVAKNIQYF
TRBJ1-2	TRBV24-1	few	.	TGTGCCACCAGTGAGGGACGCGGCTACACCTTC	CATSEGRGYTF
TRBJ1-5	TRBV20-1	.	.	TGCAGTGCCGCGGAAGAGACTTATAGCAATCAGCCCCAGCATTTT	CSAAEETYSNQPQHF
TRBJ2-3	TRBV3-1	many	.	TGTGCCAGCAGCCATCGTTCGGCGGATACGCAGTATTTT	CASSHRSADTQYF
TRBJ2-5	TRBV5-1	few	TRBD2	TGCGCCAGCAGCAAGGGAGGGGAGATGCGAGAGACCCAGTACTTC	CASSKGGEMRETQYF
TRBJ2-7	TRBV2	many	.	TGTGCCAGCAGGAACAGCTACGAGCAGTACTTC	CASRNSYEQYF
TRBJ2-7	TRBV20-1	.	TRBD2	TGCAGTGCTACCGGGACTAGCGGGAGGACCTACGAGCAGTACTTC	CSATGTSGRTYEQYF
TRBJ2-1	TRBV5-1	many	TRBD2	TGCGCCAGCAAGGCGGGAGGAGACTACAATGAGCAGTTCTTC	CASKAGGDYNEQFF
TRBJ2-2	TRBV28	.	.	TGTGCCAGCGACAGCAGGAACACCGGGGAGCTGTTTTTT	CASDSRNTGELFF
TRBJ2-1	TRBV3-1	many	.	TGTGCCAGCAGCCAAGCCTCAATTACCTTCAATGAGCAGTTCTTC	CASSQASITFNEQFF
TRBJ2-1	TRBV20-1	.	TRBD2	TGCAGTGCTAGAGATCGATCTGCGGGAGACTACAATGAGCAGTTCTTC	CSARDRSAGDYNEQFF
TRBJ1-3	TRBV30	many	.	TGTGCCTGGAGTGCCAGGGGTGCTGGAAACACCATATATTTT	CAWSARGAGNTIYF
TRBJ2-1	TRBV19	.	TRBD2	TGTGCCAGTAGTGATATAGCGGGAGGTCCCAATGAGCAGTTCTTC	CASSDIAGGPNEQFF
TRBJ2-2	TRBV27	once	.	TGTGCCACCAGTGGGTGGGGTGGCACCGGGGAGCTGTTTTTT	CATSGWGGTGELFF
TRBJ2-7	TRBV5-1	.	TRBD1	TGCGCCAGCAGCCTGGGACAGGGTGGCTACGAGCGGTACTTC	CASSLGQGGYERYF
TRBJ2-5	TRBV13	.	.	TGTGCCAGCAGCCAGAGACAGAGTCAAGAGACCCAGTACTTC	CASSQRQSQETQYF
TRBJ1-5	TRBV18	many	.	TGTGCCAGCTCACCAGTGCCCTCAATGAGGGCCCAGCATTTT	CASSPVPSMRAQHF
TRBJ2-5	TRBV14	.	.	TGTGCCAGCAGCCAAAAGGCTAGCCGACAAGAGACCCAGTACTTC	CASSQKASRQETQYF
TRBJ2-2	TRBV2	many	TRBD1	TGTGCCAGCAGCGGGACAGGGGGGGCCACCGGGGAGCTGTTTTTT	CASSGTGGATGELFF
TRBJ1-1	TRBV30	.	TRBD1	TGTGCCTGGCAAGGGACAGCGAACACTGAAGCTTTCTTT	CAWQGTANTEAFF
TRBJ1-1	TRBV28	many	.	TGTGCCAGCAGTTACTATCCCCGGTCGAACACTGAAGCTTTCTTT	CASSYYPRSNTEAFF